The 13 T cell receptor beta chains below come from one sample, sequenced in a study of blood T cells in healthy people across ages. For the second PCR, which ran for roughly 6 to 12 cycles, a sample-barcoded 5' primer and a J-beta primer mix were used. In TCRdb, the 5' RACE reads were re-called with MiXCR into one record per CDR3 protein. The sample shows more than 700,000 distinct CDR3 sequences, approximately 55% of them seen only once. Sample: blood. Receptors were obtained from a man older than 75 in good health.

The chain couples TRBV4-2 to TRBJ2-7; D is uncertain. Between the trimmed V and J ends, which lost 4 bases and 0 bases, there was a span of 10 bases. The CDR3 is 14 residues long. The germline V gene encodes CDR1 LGHNA and CDR2 YNFKEQ. Written as DNA, the CDR3 is TGTGCCAGCAGCCGAGTAGCCAGCTCCTACGAGCAGTACTTC. Residues: CASSRVASSYEQYF.

In DNA form, the CDR3 reads TGCGCCAGCACCCTAGGGACAGGGGGTTTCGATGAGCAGTTCTTC. Translation: CASTLGTGGFDEQFF. The chain carries TRBV5-1 and TRBJ2-1, with 11 bases aligning to TRBD1. The germline V gene has CDR1 SGHRS and CDR2 YFSETQ. V was clipped by 6 bases and J by 8 bases; unmatched bases: 10. The CDR3 length is 15 residues.

In this sample, this clonotype turned up a few times. The V gene is TRBV7-9, the J gene TRBJ2-3; the D is unclear. Germline CDR1 is SEHNR and CDR2 is FQNEAQ (reference sequence). Trimming removed 0 bases from V and 14 bases from J, with 15 bases in between. The CDR3 contains 13 residues. The CDR3 DNA sequence: TGTGCCAGCAGCTTAGCCCCGCACAGATACGCGTATTTT. It codes for CASSLAPHRYAYF.

Only a few counts were recorded for this clonotype. The chain combines TRBV20-1 with TRBJ2-5; no definite D call. Germline-derived CDR1 and CDR2 are DFQATT and SNEGSKA (reference sequence). Trimming shortened V by 3 bases and J by 6 bases, and 17 bases separated the two germline ends. This CDR3 region has 14 residues. CDR3 loop: CSASLRVVLQTQYF. The CDR3 nucleotides are TGCAGTGCTAGTTTGCGAGTTGTTCTACAGACCCAGTACTTC.

The chain is built from TRBV29-1 and TRBJ1-2; no definite D call. The CDR3 consists of 15 residues. Germline CDR1 reads SQVTM; CDR2 reads ANQGSEA. Between the trimmed V and J ends, which lost 4 bases and 2 bases, there was a span of 17 bases. The CDR3 DNA is TGCAGCGTTGGGGATTTTGGGAGTGGGAACTATGGCTACACCTTC. This encodes CSVGDFGSGNYGYTF.

The V gene is TRBV20-1, the J gene TRBJ2-7, with unresolved D. CDR1 DFQATT and CDR2 SNEGSKA come from the germline V gene (reference sequence). The CDR3 consists of 14 residues. V shed 6 bases and J shed 1 base, with 16 bases lying between them. The CDR3 reads CSAHAGGLSYEQYF. CDR3 nucleotide sequence: TGCAGTGCCCATGCCGGCGGATTATCCTACGAGCAGTACTTC.

This clonotype came up a few times. The chain links TRBV7-3 to TRBJ1-2, with 8 bases fitting TRBD1. The ends lost 11 bases at V and 10 bases at J; junction bases unmatched: 18. Germline V gene sequence: CDR1 SGHTA, CDR2 FQGTGA. The CDR3 totals 14 residues. CDR3 sequence: CASEPSAGTGFYTF. The CDR3 DNA is TGTGCCTCCGAACCTAGCGCCGGGACAGGCTTCTACACCTTC.

The CDR3 spells CASREGRVNEQFF. The CDR3 coding sequence is TGTGCCAGCAGAGAGGGGCGGGTCAATGAGCAGTTCTTC. The rearrangement links TRBV25-1 to TRBJ2-1; D is possibly TRBD1 or TRBD2 (5 bases each). The CDR3 runs to 13 residues. Germline V gene data show CDR1 as MGHDK and CDR2 as SYGVNS. Trimming stripped 6 bases from V and 6 bases from J, with 12 bases between.

This clonotype was detected only once. The rearrangement joins TRBV12-3 or TRBV12-4 to TRBJ2-7, with D hard to call. The J call may be wrong; the DNA end is better matched by TRBJ2-5. This CDR3 spans 13 amino acids. The CDR3 DNA sequence: TGTGCCAGCAGCCAAGGACGAGTCGAGACCCAGTACTTC. Translation gives CASSQGRVETQYF.

The chain recombines TRBV7-9 with TRBJ2-1, with unresolved D. The germline V gene encodes CDR1 SEHNR and CDR2 FQNEAQ (reference sequence). The CDR3 is made up of 14 amino acids. V lost 0 bases, J lost 10 bases, and 13 bases lay in between. CDR3 nucleotide sequence: TGTGCCAGCAGCTTAGCAGGGCCCGGTGCGGAGCAGTTCTTC. Translated, it gives CASSLAGPGAEQFF.

This clonotype was observed a handful of times. This chain links TRBV12-3 or TRBV12-4 with TRBJ1-5; 7 bases match TRBD1. Losses at the gene ends were 4 bases for V and 7 bases for J; bases not matched to a gene: 10. This CDR3 has 15 residues. CDR3 amino acids: CASSSPTGQGQPQHF. The CDR3 nucleotides are TGTGCCAGCAGTTCCCCGACAGGGCAGGGGCAGCCCCAGCATTTT.

V gene TRBV25-1 combines with J gene TRBJ2-5, with a tentative D call TRBD1 (6 bases). The closer fit of TRBJ2-7 to the DNA end suggests the J call may be wrong. The germline V gene encodes CDR1 MGHDK and CDR2 SYGVNS. This CDR3 has 15 amino acids. The CDR3 reads CASSDPRQAGGEQYF. CDR3 bases: TGTGCCAGCAGTGACCCACGACAGGCTGGCGGCGAGCAGTACTTC.

This chain links TRBV7-8 with TRBJ2-1; the match to TRBD1 covers 7 bases. The germline V gene has CDR1 SGHVS and CDR2 FQNEAQ. V was pared by 7 bases and J by 6 bases, with 12 bases of the junction left unmatched. CDR3 length: 15 residues. Here the CDR3 DNA reads TGTGCCAGCAACTACCGGGACAGTTTTCCCAATGAGCAGTTCTTC. It translates to CASNYRDSFPNEQFF.